The 12 T cell receptor beta chains presented below share a single source sample, sequenced in a study of shared clonotypes between healthy human individuals (dated by TCRdb to about 2020). Library construction relied on the immunoSEQ multiplex PCR assay. TCRdb stores this immuneACCESS table with in-frame sequences only. Part of the clones is absent; in the studies checked, under half of the shortfall reflects unresolved V genes, and no reason is known for the rest. Recorded for this sample are around 2,000,000 clones; over 85% of them occurred a single time. More than 0.1% of the sample rests with the top ten. What was sequenced was naive CD4+ T cells sorted from blood. What this sample's cell subset or site label stands for: CD45RA+ positively selected. The receptors stem from a man younger than 35 in good health.

The V call is TRBV2, the J call TRBJ1-1, with TRBD1 identical over 7 bases. Per germline, CDR1 SNHLY and CDR2 FYNNEI. The CDR3 loop spans 13 amino acids. Trimming took 10 bases from V and 1 from J; bases not matched to a gene: 6. Here the CDR3 reads CANQGQPNTEAFF. The CDR3 DNA reads as TGTGCCAATCAGGGACAGCCGAACACTGAAGCTTTCTTT.

This clone showed up just once. The CDR3 DNA is TGTGCCAGCAGCACCCGGCGGGGCGCATACAATGAGCAGTTCTTC. This translates into CASSTRRGAYNEQFF. The V gene is TRBV11-3, the J gene TRBJ2-1; D perhaps matches TRBD2 (6 bases). V was pared by 5 bases and J by 4 bases, with 15 bases between. The CDR3 runs 15 residues. Germline V gene sequence: CDR1 SGHNT, CDR2 YENEEA.

V and J are TRBV7-2 and TRBJ2-7, with 10 bases fitting TRBD2. V lost 5 bases and J lost 3; bases outside the gene matches: 7. The CDR3 extends over 15 amino acids. The germline V gene has CDR1 SGHTA and CDR2 FQGNSA. This CDR3 reads CASSRRASGSYEQYF. CDR3 nucleotides: TGTGCCAGCAGCCGTAGGGCTAGCGGGAGCTACGAGCAGTACTTC.

This rearrangement joins TRBV14 to TRBJ1-2, with 7 bases identical to TRBD1. The CDR3 is 15 residues long. Germline-derived CDR1 and CDR2 are SGHDN and FVKESK. V lost 1 base to trimming and J lost 7 bases; unmatched junction nucleotides: 9. CDR3: CASSQALTDRFGYTF. CDR3 bases: TGTGCCAGCAGCCAAGCGCTTACGGACAGGTTTGGCTACACCTTC.

There are a few counts of this clone. The V call is TRBV4-1, the J call TRBJ2-1; 11 nucleotides agree with TRBD2. CDR1 is MGHRA and CDR2 is YSYEKL in the germline V gene. V was pared by 5 bases and J by 8 bases, with 11 bases of the junction left unmatched. The CDR3 totals 16 residues. The CDR3 spells CASSSGGVAGGYEQFF. The DNA for the CDR3 is TGCGCCAGCAGCTCGGGCGGTGTAGCGGGAGGGTATGAGCAGTTCTTC.

On this clone: The junction does not match germline at one end; this may be a read error. V usage is TRBV16 and J usage is TRBJ1-3, with a weak D call TRBD1 (5 bases). Germline V gene lookup returns CDR1 KGHSY and CDR2 FQNENV. The CDR3 consists of 19 residues. The DNA of the CDR3 is TGTGTCAGCAGCCAATCTGGGGGAGCGGGGAAGGACTCTGGAAACACCATATATTTT. Translation: CVSSQSGGAGKDSGNTIYF.

This sequence joins TRBV28 and TRBJ1-5; D is undetermined. Germline V gene lookup returns CDR1 MDHEN and CDR2 SYDVKM. V lost 5 bases and J lost 0, with 8 bases in between. The CDR3 is made up of 14 amino acids. This CDR3 reads CASSETLSNQPQHF. The CDR3 nucleotides read TGTGCCAGCAGTGAGACTCTTAGCAATCAGCCCCAGCATTTT.

This clone has just one count. A much more abundant neighbour one base away suggests this may be a read error. The rearrangement joins TRBV7-8 to TRBJ1-6; D not resolved. The germline V gene encodes CDR1 SGHVS and CDR2 FQNEAQ. The CDR3 spans 11 residues. Deletions cut 1 base from V and 8 bases from J, with 0 bases between. Written as DNA, the CDR3 is TGTGCCAGCAGCTTAGATTCACCCCTCCACTTT. This codes for CASSLDSPLHF.

The rearrangement uses TRBV18 and TRBJ2-6, with TRBD1 identical over 7 bases. J was trimmed by 0 bases and V by 6 bases; bases with no gene match: 5. This CDR3 comprises 16 residues. Germline CDR1 and CDR2: KGHSH and LQKENI. The CDR3 DNA reads TGTGCCAGCTCGACGGCAGGGGGCTCTGGGGCCAACGTCCTGACTTTC. This codes for CASSTAGGSGANVLTF.

The chain uses TRBV18 and TRBJ1-5; weak D call: TRBD1 (6 bases). The CDR3 consists of 13 residues. Trimming took off 5 bases at V and 7 bases at J, with 12 bases between the two ends. Germline CDR1 reads KGHSH; CDR2 reads LQKENI. This CDR3 reads CASSDSTGQPQHF. Written as DNA, the CDR3 is TGTGCCAGCTCAGACAGTACAGGGCAGCCCCAGCATTTT.

The chain joins TRBV6-5 to TRBJ1-2, with D hard to call. Germline CDR1 is MNHEY and CDR2 is SVGAGI. V shed 0 bases and J shed 2 bases, with 7 bases lying between them. The CDR3 extends over 14 amino acids. The CDR3 DNA reads as TGTGCCAGCAGTTACTCGCGGACCAACTATGGCTACACCTTC. Its translation is CASSYSRTNYGYTF.

CDR3 sequence (DNA): TGTGCCAGCAGCCGAGACCCCAGGGATGGTGCTTTCTTT. Protein: CASSRDPRDGAFF. The V call is TRBV9, the J call TRBJ1-1; weak D call: TRBD1 (5 bases). CDR1 SGDLS and CDR2 YYNGEE come from the germline V gene. V lost 4 bases, J lost 11 bases, and 18 bases lay in between. The CDR3 runs 13 residues.